Shown below are 30 T cell receptor beta chains from a single sample sequenced in a study of control samples from healthy donors and cancer patients. TCRdb's copy holds only in-frame clones and misses some; the assay was immunoSEQ multiplex PCR. The table includes 150,000 to 200,000 clones, 91% detected once. Sequencing was carried out using blood. The receptors stem from a woman in her 30s in good health.

The genes are TRBV6-4 and TRBJ2-3; D not resolved. The CDR3 sequence is 16 residues long. Between the trimmed V and J ends, which lost 1 base and 0 bases, there was a span of 11 bases. Germline V gene lookup returns CDR1 MRHNA and CDR2 SNTAGT. The CDR3 DNA sequence: TGTGCCAGCAGTGACTGGATCGGGTCTAGCACAGATACGCAGTATTTT. Translated: CASSDWIGSSTDTQYF.

The chain uses TRBV19 and TRBJ1-5; D call uncertain. The CDR3 loop spans 13 amino acids. Germline V lookup: CDR1 LNHDA, CDR2 SQIVND (reference sequence). V lost 3 bases and J lost 5, with 8 bases in between. The CDR3 DNA follows: TGTGCCAGTAGTATCTGGGGAGATCAGCCCCAGCATTTT. Translated, it gives CASSIWGDQPQHF.

This chain joins TRBV19 and TRBJ2-1; TRBD2 matches at 7 bases. The V gene's germline CDR1 is LNHDA and CDR2 SQIVND (reference sequence). Trimming cost V 5 bases and J 3 bases; bases outside gene matches: 4. The CDR3 spans 14 residues. CDR3 amino acids: CASSRLADYNEQFF. CDR3 DNA sequence: TGTGCCAGTAGTCGGCTAGCGGACTACAATGAGCAGTTCTTC.

Worth noting for this clone: Other DNA sequences in this sample translate to the same CDR3. The V call is TRBV12-3 or TRBV12-4, the J call TRBJ2-2; TRBD2 matches at 7 bases. With V trimmed by 3 bases and J by 5 bases, 0 bases remained unmatched. The CDR3 spans 13 residues. The CDR3 loop is CASSLGGTGELFF. The CDR3 DNA follows: TGTGCCAGCAGTTTGGGGGGGACCGGGGAGCTGTTTTTT.

The rearrangement uses TRBV11-2 and TRBJ2-1; 12 nucleotides match TRBD2. Germline-derived CDR1 and CDR2 are SGHAT and FQNNGV. There are 14 residues in the CDR3. V was clipped by 5 bases and J by 8 bases; unmatched bases: 4. In DNA form, the CDR3 reads TGTGCCAGCAGCCTAGCGGGGGGGCCCTATGAGCAGTTCTTC. Translation: CASSLAGGPYEQFF.

The V call is TRBV29-1, the J call TRBJ2-1; D is undetermined. The ends were cut back, 0 bases at V and 7 bases at J, with 4 bases in the middle. CDR1 is SQVTM and CDR2 is ANQGSEA in the germline V gene. The length of the CDR3 is 11 residues. The CDR3 nucleotides are TGCAGCGTTGAAGATCGTAATGAGCAGTTCTTC. Its protein product is CSVEDRNEQFF.

This clone came up once. The chain employs TRBV1 and TRBJ2-2; the D segment call TRBD2 is taken from the table without a DNA check. TRBV1 represents a pseudogene. The CDR3 spans 14 residues. This chain's CDR3 is CTSSQDRGTGELFF. Here the CDR3 DNA reads TGCACCAGCAGCCAAGATCGAGGGACCGGGGAGCTGTTTTTT.

The V gene is TRBV11-2, the J gene TRBJ1-1, with D unresolved. From germline, CDR1 is SGHAT and CDR2 FQNNGV. This CDR3 is 13 amino acids long. The germline V and J ends were trimmed by 2 bases and 2 bases, with 6 bases remaining between them. The CDR3 bases are TGTGCCAGCAGCTTATCCGGTAACACTGAAGCTTTCTTT. This codes for CASSLSGNTEAFF.

CDR3 sequence reads: CASSHRDSPYEQYF. CDR3 coding DNA: TGCGCCAGCAGCCACCGGGACAGTCCCTACGAGCAGTACTTC. This sequence joins TRBV4-1 and TRBJ2-7, with 7 positions matching TRBD1. Trimming took 3 bases from V and 2 from J; bases not matched to a gene: 4. The CDR3 length is 14 residues. CDR1 and CDR2 (germline): MGHRA, YSYEKL.

V usage is TRBV7-6 and J usage is TRBJ2-2, with 15 nucleotides matching TRBD2. The CDR3 has 20 amino acids. Germline V gene sequence: CDR1 SGHVS, CDR2 FNYEAQ. The J segment lost 3 bases and the V segment lost 0 bases, leaving 8 bases of the junction unmatched. CDR3 sequence reads: CASSLAPGLAGGWDTGELFF. As DNA, the CDR3 is TGTGCCAGCAGCTTAGCCCCGGGACTAGCGGGAGGATGGGACACCGGGGAGCTGTTTTTT.

The chain uses TRBV14 and TRBJ2-1; D is possibly TRBD1 (6 bases). The germline V gene has CDR1 SGHDN and CDR2 FVKESK. The CDR3 consists of 15 residues. Trimming shortened V by 1 base and J by 6 bases, and 13 bases separated the two germline ends. The CDR3 coding sequence is TGTGCCAGCAGCCAAGCCAGGGGTTTCCCCAATGAGCAGTTCTTC. As protein: CASSQARGFPNEQFF.

The J gene is TRBJ1-5, the V gene TRBV9; tentative D call: TRBD1 (5 bases). The CDR3 extends over 15 amino acids. From germline, CDR1 is SGDLS and CDR2 YYNGEE. The V end was cut by 0 bases, the J end by 0 bases, with 7 bases between. The DNA for the CDR3 is TGTGCCAGCAGCGTAGGGGACGCTAGCAATCAGCCCCAGCATTTT. Translated: CASSVGDASNQPQHF.

Regarding this clone: Additional DNA sequences in this sample encode the identical CDR3. V and J are TRBV5-1 and TRBJ1-2; D is undetermined. Germline CDR1 and CDR2: SGHRS and YFSETQ. Trimming pared 0 bases from V and 2 bases from J, leaving 5 bases between. This CDR3 has 13 residues. The chain's CDR3 is CASSLGGNYGYTF. The DNA for the CDR3 is TGCGCCAGCAGCTTGGGCGGAAACTATGGCTACACCTTC. The full variable domain, rest sourced from reference TRBV5-1 and TRBJ1-2, is KAGVTQTPRYLIKTRGQQVTLSCSPISGHRSVSWYQQTPGQGLQFLFEYFSETQRNKGNFPGRFSGRQFSNSRSEMNVSTLELGDSALYLCASSLGGNYGYTFGSGTRLTVV.

This chain uses TRBV25-1 with TRBJ2-3, with D uncertain. Germline V CDR1 and CDR2: MGHDK, SYGVNS. Trimming shortened V by 4 bases and J by 2 bases, and 1 base separated the two germline ends. This CDR3 contains 11 residues. The chain's CDR3 is CASSATDTQYF. The CDR3 nucleotides are TGTGCCAGCAGTGCCACAGATACGCAGTATTTT.

This chain uses TRBV6-5 with TRBJ1-4; tentative D call: TRBD1 (5 bases). The germline V gene encodes CDR1 MNHEY and CDR2 SVGAGI. This CDR3 is built from 14 residues. V lost 6 bases to trimming and J lost 0 bases, with 8 bases between them. Written as DNA, the CDR3 is TGTGCCAGCAGCTCAGGGCCAACTAATGAAAAACTGTTTTTT. Its protein is CASSSGPTNEKLFF.

The V call is TRBV6-5, the J call TRBJ1-3; TRBD1 matches at 7 bases. The J segment lost 0 bases and the V segment lost 5 bases, leaving 4 bases of the junction unmatched. The CDR3 contains 15 residues. Germline CDR1 and CDR2: MNHEY and SVGAGI. The CDR3 spells CASSPDRFSGNTIYF. As DNA, the CDR3 is TGTGCCAGCAGTCCGGACAGGTTCTCTGGAAACACCATATATTTT.

J is TRBJ2-5 and V is TRBV4-2; 9 bases match TRBD2. The germline V gene encodes CDR1 LGHNA and CDR2 YNFKEQ. Trimming at V came to 0 bases and at J to 4 bases, leaving 3 bases not matched to a gene. This CDR3 spans 15 amino acids. This CDR3 is CASSQEAGGPETQYF. For the CDR3, the DNA is TGTGCCAGCAGCCAAGAGGCGGGGGGGCCAGAGACCCAGTACTTC.

As for this clone: Compared with germline, one end of the junction differs, possibly owing to a read error. This sequence joins TRBV7-9 and TRBJ1-2; 8 bases align to TRBD1. This CDR3 comprises 13 residues. The germline gives CDR1 SEHNR, CDR2 FQNEAQ (reference sequence). CDR3 amino acids: CASSLSTGDGYTF. In nucleotides, the CDR3 is TGTGCCAGCAGCTTATCGACAGGGGATGGTTACACCTTC. Supplemented by reference TRBV7-9 and TRBJ1-2, the full variable domain reads DTGVSQNPRHKITKRGQNVTFRCDPISEHNRLYWYRQTLGQGPEFLTYFQNEAQLEKSRLLSDRFSAERPKGSFSTLEIQRTEQGDSAMYLCASSLSTGDGYTFGSGTRLTVV.

V usage is TRBV18 and J usage is TRBJ2-7, with a tentative D call TRBD2 (5 bases). Germline values: CDR1 KGHSH, CDR2 LQKENI. Trimming removed 5 bases at V and 0 bases at J, with 11 bases between. This CDR3 is built from 14 residues. This CDR3 is CASSSDWNSYEQYF. The CDR3 coding sequence is TGTGCCAGCTCATCGGACTGGAACTCCTACGAGCAGTACTTC.

The chain employs TRBV5-1 and TRBJ2-3; no reliable D call. The germline CDR1 and CDR2 sequences are SGHRS and YFSETQ. V was trimmed by 0 bases and J by 2 bases, leaving 10 bases between them. This CDR3 has 15 amino acids. DNA of the CDR3: TGCGCCAGCAGCTTGGGTCGTCCCGTCACAGATACGCAGTATTTT. It encodes CASSLGRPVTDTQYF.

CDR3 sequence reads: CASSPQGVETQYF. The CDR3 bases are TGTGCCAGCTCACCACAGGGAGTAGAGACCCAGTACTTC. The J gene is TRBJ2-5, the V gene TRBV18; D is possibly TRBD2 (5 bases). The CDR3 loop spans 13 amino acids. The germline CDR1 and CDR2 sequences are KGHSH and LQKENI. Trimming removed 1 base at V and 4 bases at J, with 7 bases between.

The V call is TRBV6-4, the J call TRBJ2-1, with 9 bases matching TRBD2. The length of the CDR3 is 15 residues. With V trimmed by 8 bases and J by 0 bases, 5 bases remained unmatched. Germline-derived CDR1 and CDR2 are MRHNA and SNTAGT. CDR3 in DNA: TGTGCCAGCGCCCCTAGCGGGGACTCCTACAATGAGCAGTTCTTC. Translating gives CASAPSGDSYNEQFF.

This clone turned up a few times. This sequence joins TRBV9 and TRBJ2-5, with D perhaps assigned TRBD1 or TRBD2 (6 bases each). V lost 3 bases and J 0 bases, leaving 12 bases between the germline ends. The V gene's germline CDR1 is SGDLS and CDR2 YYNGEE. The CDR3 contains 15 residues. In DNA form, the CDR3 reads TGTGCCAGCAGCGAACTAGGGGGGTACCAAGAGACCCAGTACTTC. Translating it yields CASSELGGYQETQYF. Full variable domain (rest looked up from reference TRBV9 and TRBJ2-5): DSGVTQTPKHLITATGQRVTLRCSPRSGDLSVYWYQQSLDQGLQFLIQYYNGEERAKGNILERFSAQQFPDLHSELNLSSLELGDSALYFCASSELGGYQETQYFGPGTRLLVL.

The rearrangement joins TRBV2 to TRBJ1-1, with D unclear. The CDR3 length is 12 residues. Germline V CDR1 and CDR2: SNHLY, FYNNEI. V was trimmed by 4 bases and J by 0 bases, leaving 3 bases between them. In DNA, the CDR3 is TGTGCCAGCAGTGGGGTGAACACTGAAGCTTTCTTT. The encoded protein is CASSGVNTEAFF.

The chain employs TRBV30 and TRBJ1-2; TRBD1 is a possible D gene (5 bases). In germline, CDR1 is GTSNPN, CDR2 SVGIG (reference sequence). V lost 4 bases and J lost 0, with 12 bases in between. The CDR3 has 14 amino acids. CDR3 in amino acids: CAWTQTETNYGYTF. For the CDR3, the DNA is TGTGCCTGGACCCAGACAGAGACTAACTATGGCTACACCTTC.

The V and J genes are TRBV2 and TRBJ1-2, with D unclear. This CDR3 comprises 12 residues. Germline V gene lookup returns CDR1 SNHLY and CDR2 FYNNEI. V gave up 3 bases and J gave up 8 bases, with 10 bases separating them. In DNA form, the CDR3 reads TGTGCCAGCAGTGATAGGGCCGGGGGCTACACCTTC. This translates into CASSDRAGGYTF.

The chain is built from TRBV6-4 and TRBJ1-1; D is unresolved. The CDR3 loop spans 13 amino acids. V was shortened by 2 bases and J by 0 bases, with 4 bases between the two germline ends. From germline, CDR1 is MRHNA and CDR2 SNTAGT. This CDR3 reads CASSDGVNTEAFF. CDR3 nucleotide sequence: TGTGCCAGCAGTGACGGGGTGAACACTGAAGCTTTCTTT.

V gene TRBV5-1 combines with J gene TRBJ1-5; D might be TRBD1 (6 bases). The CDR3 runs 13 residues. Germline V lookup: CDR1 SGHRS, CDR2 YFSETQ. V was pared by 5 bases and J by 1 base, with 7 bases between. In nucleotides, the CDR3 is TGCGCCAGCAGTACAGGGAGCAATCAGCCCCAGCATTTT. Its translation: CASSTGSNQPQHF.

Relative to its sample, this clone is large. This chain links TRBV6-5 with TRBJ1-3, with D tentatively TRBD1 (6 bases). Trimming took off 7 bases at V and 4 bases at J, with 11 bases between the two ends. Per the germline V gene, CDR1 is MNHEY and CDR2 is SVGAGI. This CDR3 is 13 amino acids long. CDR3 region: CASTHRDGNTIYF. The CDR3 region has the DNA TGTGCCAGCACCCACAGGGACGGAAACACCATATATTTT.

The rearrangement joins TRBV15 to TRBJ1-1; 10 bases line up with TRBD1. J gave up 5 bases and V 1 base, and 1 base lay outside the gene matches. In germline, CDR1 is LNHNV, CDR2 YYDKDF (reference sequence). The CDR3 has 14 amino acids. CDR3 sequence (DNA): TGTGCCACCAGCAGAGGGGACAGGGGAACTGAAGCTTTCTTT. This encodes CATSRGDRGTEAFF. Based on the CDR3 plus reference TRBV15 and TRBJ1-1, the full variable domain is DAMVIQNPRYQVTQFGKPVTLSCSQTLNHNVMYWYQQKSSQAPKLLFHYYDKDFNNEADTPDNFQSRRPNTSFCFLDIRSPGLGDTAMYLCATSRGDRGTEAFFGQGTRLTVV.